The rows below give T cell receptor beta chains drawn from one sample of a study of tumor-infiltrating lymphocytes in localized non-small cell lung cancer. Assay used: immunoSEQ multiplex PCR; TCRdb lists only in-frame clones, some missing. The repertoire holds about 14,000 clones, with around 81% as singletons. Sequenced sample: lung tumor tissue. The receptor set was obtained from a human donor with non-small cell lung cancer. The CDR3 runs from the conserved cysteine through the conserved F or W. A D gene is named only where the DNA matches it firmly. Clone size is given for some rows only: seen once, a few or many times, or a class if the clone is expanded.

D gene: TRBD2; V gene: TRBV9; J gene: TRBJ2-1; clone size: NA; CDR3 DNA: TGTGCCAGCAGCGTGGGACTAGCGGGAGGCGAGGATGAGCAGTTCTTC; CDR3 protein: CASSVGLAGGEDEQFF
D gene: NA; V gene: TRBV11-2; J gene: TRBJ1-5; clone size: NA; CDR3 DNA: TGTGCCAGCAGCTTCACAGGGCGGGATCAGCCCCAGCATTTT; CDR3 protein: CASSFTGRDQPQHF
D gene: NA; V gene: TRBV19; J gene: TRBJ2-7; clone size: NA; CDR3 DNA: TGTGCCAGTAGTTGGGTAGGGGGTACCTACGAGCAGTACTTC; CDR3 protein: CASSWVGGTYEQYF
D gene: NA; V gene: TRBV11-3; J gene: TRBJ2-6; clone size: few; CDR3 DNA: TGTGCCAGCAGCTTCGCCTCGGGGCACTCTGGGGCCAACGTCCTGACTTTC; CDR3 protein: CASSFASGHSGANVLTF
D gene: NA; V gene: TRBV14; J gene: TRBJ2-6; clone size: NA; CDR3 DNA: TGTGCCAGCAGCCAAACAGGGTCTGCCACTGGGGCCAACGTCCTGACTTTC; CDR3 protein: CASSQTGSATGANVLTF
D gene: TRBD1; V gene: TRBV30; J gene: TRBJ1-2; clone size: NA; CDR3 DNA: TGTGCCTGGAGCCGGACGGGACAGGGGGGCGGCTACACCTTC; CDR3 protein: CAWSRTGQGGGYTF
D gene: NA; V gene: TRBV29-1; J gene: TRBJ1-2; clone size: NA; CDR3 DNA: TGCAGCGTGGATACAGCTAACTATGGCTACACCTTC; CDR3 protein: CSVDTANYGYTF
D gene: TRBD1; V gene: TRBV5-6; J gene: TRBJ2-7; clone size: NA; CDR3 DNA: TGTGCCAGCAGCTTGGTACTCCGGACAGGTAACTACGAGCAGTACTTC; CDR3 protein: CASSLVLRTGNYEQYF
D gene: NA; V gene: TRBV21-1; J gene: TRBJ2-1; clone size: NA; CDR3 DNA: TGTGCCAGCATCAGGGGGCTAGCGGGGTTGGGGTACAATGAGCAGTTCTTC; CDR3 protein: CASIRGLAGLGYNEQFF
D gene: TRBD2; V gene: TRBV10-2; J gene: TRBJ2-7; clone size: NA; CDR3 DNA: TGCGCCAGCAGTAATCTAGCGGGAGGGACCTACGAGCAGTACTTC; CDR3 protein: CASSNLAGGTYEQYF
D gene: TRBD1; V gene: TRBV9; J gene: TRBJ2-2; clone size: NA; CDR3 DNA: TGTGCCAGCAGCCCAACAGGGGATTTCGGGGAGCTGTTTTTT; CDR3 protein: CASSPTGDFGELFF
D gene: NA; V gene: TRBV7-9; J gene: TRBJ1-4; clone size: NA; CDR3 DNA: TGTGCCAGCAGCTTAGTATCTACTGGCGAGAAACTGTTTTTT; CDR3 protein: CASSLVSTGEKLFF
D gene: NA; V gene: TRBV2; J gene: TRBJ1-1; clone size: NA; CDR3 DNA: TGTGCCAGCAGTGTGGGGGTACGCGCTTTCTTT; CDR3 protein: CASSVGVRAFF
D gene: NA; V gene: TRBV7-6; J gene: TRBJ2-2; clone size: NA; CDR3 DNA: TGTGCCAGCAGCTTAGTAGCGGACACCGGGGAGCTGTTTTTT; CDR3 protein: CASSLVADTGELFF
D gene: TRBD1; V gene: TRBV11-2; J gene: TRBJ1-1; clone size: NA; CDR3 DNA: TGTGCCAGCAGCTTAGTTCTTCCGGGGACAGGGGGTAAGAACACTGAAGCTTTCTTT; CDR3 protein: CASSLVLPGTGGKNTEAFF
D gene: NA; V gene: TRBV10-3; J gene: TRBJ2-1; clone size: NA; CDR3 DNA: TGTGCCATCAGTGTTTGGGGGAGCCCCAATGAGCAGTTCTTC; CDR3 protein: CAISVWGSPNEQFF
D gene: TRBD1; V gene: TRBV19; J gene: TRBJ1-3; clone size: NA; CDR3 DNA: TGTGCCAGTAGTGGACAGGGGAGCGATGGAAACACCATATATTTT; CDR3 protein: CASSGQGSDGNTIYF
D gene: TRBD1; V gene: TRBV30; J gene: TRBJ1-1; clone size: NA; CDR3 DNA: TGTGCCTGGAGTGTACCAGGGGGTAGGAGGACTGAAGCTTTCTTT; CDR3 protein: CAWSVPGGRRTEAFF
D gene: NA; V gene: TRBV7-2; J gene: TRBJ2-1; clone size: NA; CDR3 DNA: TGTGCCAGCAGCTTAGAGCGGGCCGTCTCCTACAATGAGCAGTTCTTC; CDR3 protein: CASSLERAVSYNEQFF
D gene: TRBD2; V gene: TRBV27; J gene: TRBJ2-1; clone size: few; CDR3 DNA: TGTGCCAGCAGCCTAGGGACTAGGAAGTTCTTC; CDR3 protein: CASSLGTRKFF
D gene: TRBD2; V gene: TRBV15; J gene: TRBJ2-1; clone size: NA; CDR3 DNA: TGTGCCGTGGGGGGGGATACTAACAATGAGCAGTTCTTC; CDR3 protein: CAVGGDTNNEQFF
D gene: NA; V gene: TRBV7-9; J gene: TRBJ2-7; clone size: NA; CDR3 DNA: TGTGCCAGCGCAGCCATTGGGTACGAGCAGTACTTC; CDR3 protein: CASAAIGYEQYF
D gene: TRBD1; V gene: TRBV11-3; J gene: TRBJ1-4; clone size: NA; CDR3 DNA: TGTGCCAGCAGTCCCGGGACAGGGAATGAAAAACTGTTTTTT; CDR3 protein: CASSPGTGNEKLFF
D gene: NA; V gene: TRBV5-1; J gene: TRBJ2-7; clone size: NA; CDR3 DNA: TGCGCCAGCAGCTTGGACGGGACCCTCTCCTACGAGCAGTACTTC; CDR3 protein: CASSLDGTLSYEQYF
D gene: NA; V gene: TRBV6-5; J gene: TRBJ1-2; clone size: NA; CDR3 DNA: TGTGCCAGCAGCCCTGCCGGGGCTGGATACTACACCTTC; CDR3 protein: CASSPAGAGYYTF
D gene: NA; V gene: TRBV5-8; J gene: TRBJ1-5; clone size: NA; CDR3 DNA: TGTGCCAGCAGCTTCCGGGGGGTAAATCAGCCCCAGCATTTT; CDR3 protein: CASSFRGVNQPQHF
D gene: NA; V gene: TRBV9; J gene: TRBJ1-2; clone size: few; CDR3 DNA: TGTGCCAGCAGCTCCCGTGTTAGCATGGACGGAGGCTACACCTTC; CDR3 protein: CASSSRVSMDGGYTF
D gene: NA; V gene: TRBV2; J gene: TRBJ2-7; clone size: NA; CDR3 DNA: TGTGCCAGCAGGGCAGGGGTAGACGAGCAGTACTTC; CDR3 protein: CASRAGVDEQYF
D gene: NA; V gene: TRBV6-5; J gene: TRBJ2-2; clone size: medium-sized; CDR3 DNA: TGTGCCAGCAGTTACTGGGCTAGCACCGGGGAGCTGTTTTTT; CDR3 protein: CASSYWASTGELFF
D gene: TRBD1; V gene: TRBV7-2; J gene: TRBJ2-3; clone size: once; CDR3 DNA: TGTGCCAGCAGCATGGGACAGTACACAGATACGCAGTATTTT; CDR3 protein: CASSMGQYTDTQYF
D gene: TRBD2; V gene: TRBV13; J gene: TRBJ2-7; clone size: NA; CDR3 DNA: TGTGCCAGCAGCTTAAGGCTAGCGGGAGCCCCCTACGAGCAGTACTTC; CDR3 protein: CASSLRLAGAPYEQYF
D gene: TRBD2; V gene: TRBV6-5; J gene: TRBJ2-7; clone size: NA; CDR3 DNA: TGTGCCAGCAGATTAAGCGGGAGTGGGTCCTACGAGCAGTACTTC; CDR3 protein: CASRLSGSGSYEQYF
D gene: NA; V gene: TRBV15; J gene: TRBJ2-5; clone size: NA; CDR3 DNA: TGTGCCACCAGCAGAGATCCGGGGACCGAAGAGACCCAGTACTTC; CDR3 protein: CATSRDPGTEETQYF
D gene: NA; V gene: TRBV7-2; J gene: TRBJ2-2; clone size: once; CDR3 DNA: TGTGCCAGCAGCGTCCGGACTAAGAACACCGGGGAGCTGTTTTTT; CDR3 protein: CASSVRTKNTGELFF
D gene: NA; V gene: TRBV20-1; J gene: TRBJ1-4; clone size: NA; CDR3 DNA: TGCAGTGCTCATCGGGACGAAAAACTGTTTTTT; CDR3 protein: CSAHRDEKLFF
D gene: NA; V gene: TRBV18; J gene: TRBJ1-5; clone size: NA; CDR3 DNA: TGTGCCAGCTCACGTCAGGGAATGTATCAGCCCCAGCATTTT; CDR3 protein: CASSRQGMYQPQHF
D gene: NA; V gene: TRBV9; J gene: TRBJ1-2; clone size: NA; CDR3 DNA: TGTGCCAGCAGCCCCCGGCCCCTCTATGGCTACACCTTC; CDR3 protein: CASSPRPLYGYTF
D gene: NA; V gene: TRBV5-6; J gene: TRBJ1-2; clone size: NA; CDR3 DNA: TGTGCCAGCAGCTTGCATTCTGGGCAGTTTAACTATGGCTACACCTTC; CDR3 protein: CASSLHSGQFNYGYTF
D gene: NA; V gene: TRBV27; J gene: TRBJ2-7; clone size: NA; CDR3 DNA: TGTGCCAGCAGTTTATACGGAACCCTCGACGAGCAGTACTTC; CDR3 protein: CASSLYGTLDEQYF
D gene: NA; V gene: TRBV5-1; J gene: TRBJ2-1; clone size: few; CDR3 DNA: TGCGCCAGCAGCTTAACGTCGAGCCGGTCCTACAATGAGCAGTTCTTC; CDR3 protein: CASSLTSSRSYNEQFF
D gene: NA; V gene: TRBV5-1; J gene: TRBJ1-4; clone size: NA; CDR3 DNA: TGCGCCAGCAGCTTGGGGCCCGTGGGAGGGGAAAAACTGTTTTTT; CDR3 protein: CASSLGPVGGEKLFF
D gene: TRBD1; V gene: TRBV27; J gene: TRBJ2-3; clone size: NA; CDR3 DNA: TGTGCCAGCAGTTTCCGACAGGGCTCAAGCACAGATACGCAGTATTTT; CDR3 protein: CASSFRQGSSTDTQYF
D gene: TRBD2; V gene: TRBV6-5; J gene: TRBJ2-5; clone size: NA; CDR3 DNA: TGTGCCAGCAGTTACTCGTCCCAGCGGGGGGCGGAGACCCAGTACTTC; CDR3 protein: CASSYSSQRGAETQYF
D gene: NA; V gene: TRBV28; J gene: TRBJ2-6; clone size: NA; CDR3 DNA: TGTGCCAGCAGTTCCCCAGGAAGCTCTGGGGCCAACGTCCTGACTTTC; CDR3 protein: CASSSPGSSGANVLTF
D gene: NA; V gene: TRBV11-3; J gene: TRBJ1-3; clone size: NA; CDR3 DNA: TGTGCCAGCAGCTTCCCTGGGGGTGACGGAAACACCATATATTTT; CDR3 protein: CASSFPGGDGNTIYF
D gene: NA; V gene: TRBV11-2; J gene: TRBJ2-7; clone size: NA; CDR3 DNA: TGTGCCAGCAGCAGAGACGCCTACGAGCAGTACTTC; CDR3 protein: CASSRDAYEQYF
D gene: NA; V gene: TRBV4-3; J gene: TRBJ2-4; clone size: NA; CDR3 DNA: TGCGCCAGCAGCCAAGTGAACTCGAAAAACATTCAGTACTTC; CDR3 protein: CASSQVNSKNIQYF
D gene: NA; V gene: TRBV7-2; J gene: TRBJ2-4; clone size: NA; CDR3 DNA: TGTGCCAGCAGCTTTCGGGGGGCAAACATTCAGTACTTC; CDR3 protein: CASSFRGANIQYF
D gene: TRBD2; V gene: TRBV7-8; J gene: TRBJ2-7; clone size: NA; CDR3 DNA: TGTGCCAGCAGCCCCCCGAGACGGGAGGGGTACGAGCAGTACTTC; CDR3 protein: CASSPPRREGYEQYF
D gene: NA; V gene: TRBV6-5; J gene: TRBJ2-7; clone size: NA; CDR3 DNA: TGTGCCAGCAGTTACACCCCCTCGGGGCCGTACGAGCAGTACTTC; CDR3 protein: CASSYTPSGPYEQYF
D gene: TRBD1; V gene: TRBV30; J gene: TRBJ1-1; clone size: NA; CDR3 DNA: TGTGCCTATCACAGGGGGATTAACACTGAAGCTTTCTTT; CDR3 protein: CAYHRGINTEAFF
D gene: TRBD2; V gene: TRBV2; J gene: TRBJ2-7; clone size: NA; CDR3 DNA: TGTGCCAGCAGTGAAAGAGCGGGAGCTCACTACGAGCAGTACTTC; CDR3 protein: CASSERAGAHYEQYF
D gene: NA; V gene: TRBV29-1; J gene: TRBJ1-2; clone size: NA; CDR3 DNA: TGCAGCGTTGCTCGGGGTGACGGCAACTATGGCTACACCTTC; CDR3 protein: CSVARGDGNYGYTF
D gene: NA; V gene: TRBV7-9; J gene: TRBJ2-1; clone size: NA; CDR3 DNA: TGTGCCAGCAGCCAAACCTCGGGACAGCAGTTCTTC; CDR3 protein: CASSQTSGQQFF
D gene: NA; V gene: TRBV2; J gene: TRBJ1-2; clone size: NA; CDR3 DNA: TGTGCCAGCAGTGAAAAGGGCTATGGCTACACCTTC; CDR3 protein: CASSEKGYGYTF
D gene: TRBD2; V gene: TRBV12-5; J gene: TRBJ2-7; clone size: NA; CDR3 DNA: TGTGCTAGTGGTTTGGTCCTTAGCGGGACGGGGGGGGATTACGAGCAGTACTTC; CDR3 protein: CASGLVLSGTGGDYEQYF
D gene: NA; V gene: TRBV4-3; J gene: TRBJ2-7; clone size: NA; CDR3 DNA: TGCGCCAGCAGCCAAGAGTACAGCGTGAGCTCCTACGAGCAGTACTTC; CDR3 protein: CASSQEYSVSSYEQYF
D gene: NA; V gene: TRBV28; J gene: TRBJ2-1; clone size: NA; CDR3 DNA: TGTGCCAGCAGTTTAGCCCAGGGCCGTAATGAGCAGTTCTTC; CDR3 protein: CASSLAQGRNEQFF
D gene: TRBD1; V gene: TRBV7-2; J gene: TRBJ1-1; clone size: NA; CDR3 DNA: TGTGCCAGCAGCTCGGGACAGGGGAACACTGAAGCTTTCTTT; CDR3 protein: CASSSGQGNTEAFF
D gene: TRBD2; V gene: TRBV9; J gene: TRBJ2-5; clone size: NA; CDR3 DNA: TGTGCCAGCAGCGCCTGGGGGACTAGCGACCAAGAGACCCAGTACTTC; CDR3 protein: CASSAWGTSDQETQYF